This is a list of T cell receptor beta chains from one sample in a study of blood T cell repertoires in COVID-19. Repertoires were generated with immunoSEQ multiplex PCR, while TCRdb's copy carries only in-frame clones and drops some. The profile shows fewer than 450,000 clones, about 88% of them singletons. The sequencing sample was made of peripheral blood. The origin of the receptors is a woman between 65 and 79 years old with COVID-19, enrolled during active disease. Each CDR3 is given with its conserved first and last residue. Each record gives: D gene, V gene, clone size, J gene, CDR3 protein, CDR3 DNA. The D gene is left open where the match is weak. Rows may omit the clone size; those that give it use once, few, many or a size class.

NA	TRBV6-5	NA	TRBJ1-1	CASSLGTEAFF	TGTGCCAGCAGTCTCGGTACTGAAGCTTTCTTT
TRBD1	TRBV12-3/TRBV12-4	once	TRBJ1-1	CASSFQGATEAFF	TGTGCCAGCAGTTTTCAGGGGGCCACTGAAGCTTTCTTT
NA	TRBV11-1	NA	TRBJ1-1	CASSLVRGWNTEAFF	TGTGCCAGCAGCTTAGTACGGGGATGGAACACTGAAGCTTTCTTT
NA	TRBV18	NA	TRBJ1-6	CASSLRQVDNSPLHF	TGTGCCAGCTCTCTGAGACAGGTGGATAATTCACCCCTCCACTTT
TRBD2	TRBV18	NA	TRBJ2-5	CASSPSTSGVIQETQYF	TGTGCCAGCTCACCATCGACTAGCGGGGTTATCCAAGAGACCCAGTACTTC
TRBD2	TRBV2	NA	TRBJ2-1	CASGTSGGGYNEQFF	TGTGCCAGCGGGACTAGCGGGGGGGGTTACAATGAGCAGTTCTTC
NA	TRBV18	once	TRBJ1-1	CATNGGFSAFF	TGTGCCACGAACGGGGGGTTTAGCGCTTTCTTT
TRBD1	TRBV5-6	NA	TRBJ1-2	CASSRTGRIPTF	TGTGCCAGCAGCCGGACAGGGAGGATCCCCACCTTC
NA	TRBV9	NA	TRBJ2-7	CASSVEQGPDEQYF	TGTGCCAGCAGCGTAGAACAGGGACCCGACGAGCAGTACTTC
NA	TRBV3-1/TRBV3-2	few	TRBJ1-6	CASSQDLQGRNSPLHF	TGTGCCAGCAGCCAAGATCTCCAGGGTAGAAATTCACCCCTCCACTTT
NA	TRBV10-3	NA	TRBJ1-1	CAITDGGIAEAFF	TGTGCCATCACCGACGGGGGAATCGCTGAAGCTTTCTTT
NA	TRBV6-1	NA	TRBJ1-6	CASSEGSRAGGPLHF	TGTGCCAGCAGTGAAGGTTCGCGGGCGGGTGGACCCCTCCACTTT
NA	TRBV7-2	NA	TRBJ1-6	CASSSGEGYNSPLHF	TGTGCCAGCAGCTCCGGGGAGGGCTATAATTCACCCCTCCACTTT
NA	TRBV9	NA	TRBJ1-1	CASSVVAGNTEAFF	TGTGCCAGCAGCGTAGTGGCAGGGAACACTGAAGCTTTCTTT
NA	TRBV19	NA	TRBJ2-5	CASSRRSGETQYF	TGTGCCAGTAGTCGTCGCTCAGGGGAGACCCAGTACTTC
TRBD1	TRBV7-6	NA	TRBJ2-5	CASTGTGGWGETQYF	TGTGCCAGCACCGGGACAGGGGGCTGGGGGGAGACCCAGTACTTC
TRBD1	TRBV28	NA	TRBJ1-5	CASTRDRGSNQPQHF	TGTGCCAGCACCCGGGACAGGGGGAGCAATCAGCCCCAGCATTTT
NA	TRBV5-4	NA	TRBJ1-3	CASSLGRGFSGNTIYF	TGTGCCAGCAGCTTGGGCAGGGGATTCTCTGGAAACACCATATATTTT
TRBD2	TRBV10-2	NA	TRBJ2-2	CATSGLAVANTGELFF	TGCGCCACTTCGGGACTAGCGGTCGCGAACACCGGGGAGCTGTTTTTT
TRBD1	TRBV7-6	once	TRBJ1-1	CASSLSLTGKMNTEAFF	TGTGCCAGCAGCTTAAGCCTGACAGGGAAGATGAACACTGAAGCTTTCTTT